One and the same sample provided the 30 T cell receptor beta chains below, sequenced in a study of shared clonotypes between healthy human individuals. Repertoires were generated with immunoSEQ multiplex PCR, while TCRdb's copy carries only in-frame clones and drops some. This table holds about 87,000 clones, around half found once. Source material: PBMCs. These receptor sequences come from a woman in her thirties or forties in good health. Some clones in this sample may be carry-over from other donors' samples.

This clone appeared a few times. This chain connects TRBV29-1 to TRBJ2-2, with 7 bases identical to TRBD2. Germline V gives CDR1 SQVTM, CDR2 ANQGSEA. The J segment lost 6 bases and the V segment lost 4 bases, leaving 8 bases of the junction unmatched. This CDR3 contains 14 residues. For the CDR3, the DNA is TGCAGCGTTGTTCCAGCGGGAATCCCCGGGGAGCTGTTTTTT. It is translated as CSVVPAGIPGELFF.

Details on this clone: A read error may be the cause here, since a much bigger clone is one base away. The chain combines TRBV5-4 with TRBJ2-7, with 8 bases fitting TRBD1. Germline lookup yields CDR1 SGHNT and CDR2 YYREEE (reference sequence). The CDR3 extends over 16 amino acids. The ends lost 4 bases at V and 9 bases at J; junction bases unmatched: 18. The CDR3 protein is CASSTTTGTGTGAQYF. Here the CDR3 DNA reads TGTGCCAGCAGCACGACGACCGGGACAGGAACTGGAGCGCAGTACTTC.

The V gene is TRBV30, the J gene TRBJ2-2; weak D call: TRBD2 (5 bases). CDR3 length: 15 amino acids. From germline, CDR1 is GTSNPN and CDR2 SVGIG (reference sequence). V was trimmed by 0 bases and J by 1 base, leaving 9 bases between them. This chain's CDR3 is CAWSVMGRNTGELFF. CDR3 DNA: TGTGCCTGGAGTGTTATGGGGAGGAACACCGGGGAGCTGTTTTTT.

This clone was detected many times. CDR3 bases: TGTGCCAGCAGCTCACAGGGGGCTGGCAATGAGCAGTTCTTC. Protein: CASSSQGAGNEQFF. The chain combines TRBV7-9 with TRBJ2-1, with 9 bases identical to TRBD1. The V gene end was trimmed by 4 bases and the J gene end by 6 bases; junction bases not matched to a gene: 4. CDR1 and CDR2 (germline): SEHNR, FQNEAQ (reference sequence). The CDR3 sequence is 14 residues long.

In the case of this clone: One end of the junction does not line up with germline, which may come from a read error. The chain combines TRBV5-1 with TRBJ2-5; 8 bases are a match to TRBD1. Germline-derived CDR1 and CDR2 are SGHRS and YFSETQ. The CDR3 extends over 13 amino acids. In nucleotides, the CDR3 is TGTGCCGGCAGCGGACAGGGAGAAGAGACCCAGTACTTC. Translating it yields CAGSGQGEETQYF.

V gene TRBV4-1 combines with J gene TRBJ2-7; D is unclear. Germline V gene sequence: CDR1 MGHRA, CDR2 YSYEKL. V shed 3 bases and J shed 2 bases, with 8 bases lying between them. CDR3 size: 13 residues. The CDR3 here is CASSQGGPYEQYF. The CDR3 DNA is TGCGCCAGCAGCCAGGGCGGCCCCTACGAGCAGTACTTC.

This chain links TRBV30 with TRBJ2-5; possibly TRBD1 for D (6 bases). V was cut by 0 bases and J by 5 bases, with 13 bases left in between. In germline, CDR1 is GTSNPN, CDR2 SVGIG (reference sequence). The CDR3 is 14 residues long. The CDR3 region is CAWSVRRGSETQYF. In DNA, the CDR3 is TGTGCCTGGAGTGTACGAAGGGGGAGCGAGACCCAGTACTTC.

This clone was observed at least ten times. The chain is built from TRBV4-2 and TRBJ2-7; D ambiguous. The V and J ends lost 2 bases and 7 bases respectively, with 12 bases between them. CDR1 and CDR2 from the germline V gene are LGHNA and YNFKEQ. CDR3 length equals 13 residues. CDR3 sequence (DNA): TGTGCCAGCAGCCAATCCCCGCAAGGGGAGCAGTACTTC. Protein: CASSQSPQGEQYF.

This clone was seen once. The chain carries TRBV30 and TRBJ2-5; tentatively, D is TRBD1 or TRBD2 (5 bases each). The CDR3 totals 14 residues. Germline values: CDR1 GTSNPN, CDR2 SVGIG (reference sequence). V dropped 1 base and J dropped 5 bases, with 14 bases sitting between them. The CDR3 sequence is CAWSAQGTRETQYF. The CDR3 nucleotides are TGTGCCTGGAGTGCGCAGGGTACTAGGGAGACCCAGTACTTC.

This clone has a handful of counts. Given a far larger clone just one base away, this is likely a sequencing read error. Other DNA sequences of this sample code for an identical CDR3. The CDR3: CASRLVLESGTANYGYTF. CDR3 nucleotides: TGTGCAAGTCGCTTAGTGTTGGAAAGCGGGACCGCCAACTATGGCTACACCTTC. This chain links TRBV12-2 with TRBJ1-2. TRBV12-2 is a pseudogene locus. The CDR3 loop spans 18 amino acids.

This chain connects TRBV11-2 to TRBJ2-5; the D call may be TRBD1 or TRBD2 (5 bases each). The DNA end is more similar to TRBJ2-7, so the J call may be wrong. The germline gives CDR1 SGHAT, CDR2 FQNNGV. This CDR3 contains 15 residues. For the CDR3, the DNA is TGTGCCAGCAGCACCGGGGCCCCAAGACGAGACGAGCAGTACTTC. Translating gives CASSTGAPRRDEQYF.

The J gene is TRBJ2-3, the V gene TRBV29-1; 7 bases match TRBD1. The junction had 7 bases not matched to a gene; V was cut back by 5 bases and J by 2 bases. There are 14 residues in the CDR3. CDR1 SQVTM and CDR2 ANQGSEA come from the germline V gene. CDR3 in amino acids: CSVSTGWDTDTQYF. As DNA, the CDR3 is TGCAGCGTTTCGACAGGGTGGGACACAGATACGCAGTATTTT.

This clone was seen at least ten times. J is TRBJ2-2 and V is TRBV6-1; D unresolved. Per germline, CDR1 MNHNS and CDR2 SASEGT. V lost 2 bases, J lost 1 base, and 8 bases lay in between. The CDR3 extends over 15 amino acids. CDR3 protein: CASSERPGNTGELFF. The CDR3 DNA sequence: TGTGCCAGCAGTGAAAGGCCAGGGAACACCGGGGAGCTGTTTTTT.

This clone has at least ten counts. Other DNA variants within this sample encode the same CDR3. CDR3 nucleotides: TGTGCCAGCATGCCCCTCAATATAGTCAGGGGGCAGAAGTGCGAGCAGTACTTC. Its translation: CASMPLNIVRGQKCEQYF. This rearrangement joins TRBV6-8 to TRBJ2-7, with TRBD1 matching over 8 bases. CDR1 is MNHGY and CDR2 is SAAAGT in the germline V gene. J was trimmed by 6 bases and V by 7 bases; bases with no gene match: 23. The CDR3 contains 18 residues.

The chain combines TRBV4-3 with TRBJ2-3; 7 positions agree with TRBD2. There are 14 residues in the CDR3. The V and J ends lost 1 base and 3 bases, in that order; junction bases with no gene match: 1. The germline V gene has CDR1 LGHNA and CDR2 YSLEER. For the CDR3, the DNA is TGCGCCAGCAGCCAAGGAGCGGGAACAGATACGCAGTATTTT. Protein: CASSQGAGTDTQYF.

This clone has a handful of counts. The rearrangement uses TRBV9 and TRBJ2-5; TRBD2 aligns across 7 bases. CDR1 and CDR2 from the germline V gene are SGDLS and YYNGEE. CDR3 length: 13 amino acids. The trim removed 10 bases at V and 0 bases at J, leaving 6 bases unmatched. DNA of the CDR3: TGTGCCTCCCAGCGGGGCTACCAAGAGACCCAGTACTTC. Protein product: CASQRGYQETQYF.

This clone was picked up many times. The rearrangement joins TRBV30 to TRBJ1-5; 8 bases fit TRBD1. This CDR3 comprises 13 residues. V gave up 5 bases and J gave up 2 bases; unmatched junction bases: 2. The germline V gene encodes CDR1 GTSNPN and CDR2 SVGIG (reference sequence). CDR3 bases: TGTGCCTGGGACAGGGGAGGCAATCAGCCCCAGCATTTT. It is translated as CAWDRGGNQPQHF.

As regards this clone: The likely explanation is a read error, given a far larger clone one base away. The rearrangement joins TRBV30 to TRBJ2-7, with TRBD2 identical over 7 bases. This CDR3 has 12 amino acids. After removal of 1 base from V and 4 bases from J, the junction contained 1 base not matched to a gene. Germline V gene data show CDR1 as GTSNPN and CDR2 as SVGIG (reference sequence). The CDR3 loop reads CAWSGGGYEQYF. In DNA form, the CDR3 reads TGTGCCTGGAGTGGGGGGGGTTACGAGCAGTACTTC.

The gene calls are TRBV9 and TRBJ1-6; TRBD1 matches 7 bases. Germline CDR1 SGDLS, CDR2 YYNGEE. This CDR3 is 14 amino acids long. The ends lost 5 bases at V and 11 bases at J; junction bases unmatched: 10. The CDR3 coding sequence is TGTGCCAGCAGGGGTGAGGGGGCGGTAGCACCCCTCCACTTT. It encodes CASRGEGAVAPLHF.

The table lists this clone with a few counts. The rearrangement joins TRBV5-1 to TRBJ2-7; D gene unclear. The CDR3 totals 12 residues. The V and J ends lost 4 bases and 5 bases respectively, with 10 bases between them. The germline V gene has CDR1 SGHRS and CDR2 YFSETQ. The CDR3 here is CASSAGSHEQYF. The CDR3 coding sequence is TGCGCCAGCAGCGCAGGTTCCCACGAGCAGTACTTC.

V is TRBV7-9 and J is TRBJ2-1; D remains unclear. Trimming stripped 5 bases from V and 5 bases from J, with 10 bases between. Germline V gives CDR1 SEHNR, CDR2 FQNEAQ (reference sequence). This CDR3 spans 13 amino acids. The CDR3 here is CASSPTSNNEQFF. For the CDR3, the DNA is TGTGCCAGCAGCCCAACTTCGAACAATGAGCAGTTCTTC. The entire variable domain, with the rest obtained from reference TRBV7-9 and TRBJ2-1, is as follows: DTGVSQNPRHKITKRGQNVTFRCDPISEHNRLYWYRQTLGQGPEFLTYFQNEAQLEKSRLLSDRFSAERPKGSFSTLEIQRTEQGDSAMYLCASSPTSNNEQFFGPGTRLTVL.

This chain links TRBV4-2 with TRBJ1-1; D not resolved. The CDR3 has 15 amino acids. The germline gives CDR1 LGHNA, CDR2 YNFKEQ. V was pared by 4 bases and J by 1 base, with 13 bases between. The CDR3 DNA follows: TGTGCCAGCAGCCCGGAGGTGGACCCGAACACTGAAGCTTTCTTT. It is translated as CASSPEVDPNTEAFF.

For the CDR3, the DNA is TGTGCCACCAGCAGAGTAGAGCAGATAATACGCGAGCAGTACTTC. Amino acid sequence: CATSRVEQIIREQYF. The chain uses TRBV15 and TRBJ2-7; the D is unclear. In germline, CDR1 is LNHNV, CDR2 YYDKDF (reference sequence). The length of the CDR3 is 15 residues. V lost 1 base and J lost 6, with 16 bases in between.

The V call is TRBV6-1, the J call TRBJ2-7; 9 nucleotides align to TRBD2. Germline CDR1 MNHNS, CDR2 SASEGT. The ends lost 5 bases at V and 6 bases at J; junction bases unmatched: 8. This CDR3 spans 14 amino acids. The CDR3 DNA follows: TGTGCCAGCAGTCCAAGCGGGAGGTTCGGCGAGCAGTACTTC. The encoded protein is CASSPSGRFGEQYF.

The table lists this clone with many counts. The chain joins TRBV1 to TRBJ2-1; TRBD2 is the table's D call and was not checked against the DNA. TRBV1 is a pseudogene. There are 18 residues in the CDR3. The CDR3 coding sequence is TGCACCAGCAGCCTGACTGGGCGGGAGACGGGAATGGACAATGAGCAGTTCTTC. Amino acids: CTSSLTGRETGMDNEQFF.

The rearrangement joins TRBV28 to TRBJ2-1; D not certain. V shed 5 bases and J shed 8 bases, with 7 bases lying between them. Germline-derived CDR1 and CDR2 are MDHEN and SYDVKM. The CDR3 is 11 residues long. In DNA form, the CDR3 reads TGTGCCAGCAGTCTATTCGATGAGCAGTTCTTC. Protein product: CASSLFDEQFF. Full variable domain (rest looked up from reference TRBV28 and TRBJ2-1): DVKVTQSSRYLVKRTGEKVFLECVQDMDHENMFWYRQDPGLGLRLIYFSYDVKMKEKGDIPEGYSVSREKKERFSLILESASTNQTSMYLCASSLFDEQFFGPGTRLTVL.

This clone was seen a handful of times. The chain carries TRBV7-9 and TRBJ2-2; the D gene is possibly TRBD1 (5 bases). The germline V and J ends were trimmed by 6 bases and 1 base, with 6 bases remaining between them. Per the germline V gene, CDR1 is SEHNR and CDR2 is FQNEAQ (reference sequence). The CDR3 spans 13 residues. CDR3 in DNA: TGTGCCAGCAGGCAGGGGAACACCGGGGAGCTGTTTTTT. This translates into CASRQGNTGELFF.

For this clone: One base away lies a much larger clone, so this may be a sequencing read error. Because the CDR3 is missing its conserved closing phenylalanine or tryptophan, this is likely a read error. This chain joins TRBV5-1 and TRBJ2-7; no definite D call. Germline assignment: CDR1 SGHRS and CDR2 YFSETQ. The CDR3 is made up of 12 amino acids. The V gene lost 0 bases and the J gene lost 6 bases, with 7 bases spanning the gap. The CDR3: CASSLGASEQYL. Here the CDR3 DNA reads TGCGCCAGCAGCTTGGGTGCTTCCGAGCAGTACCTC.

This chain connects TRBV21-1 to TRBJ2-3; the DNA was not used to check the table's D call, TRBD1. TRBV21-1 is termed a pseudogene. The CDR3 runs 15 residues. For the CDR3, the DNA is TGTGCCAGCAGCAAAGACAGATGTAGCACAGATACGCAGTATTTT. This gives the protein CASSKDRCSTDTQYF.

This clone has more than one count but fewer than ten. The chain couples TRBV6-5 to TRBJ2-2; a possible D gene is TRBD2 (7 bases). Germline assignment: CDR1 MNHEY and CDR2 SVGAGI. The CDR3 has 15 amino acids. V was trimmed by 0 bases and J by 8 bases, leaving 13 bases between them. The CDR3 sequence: CASSYSIGGGGELFF. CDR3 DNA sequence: TGTGCCAGCAGTTACTCGATAGGGGGAGGGGGGGAGCTGTTTTTT.